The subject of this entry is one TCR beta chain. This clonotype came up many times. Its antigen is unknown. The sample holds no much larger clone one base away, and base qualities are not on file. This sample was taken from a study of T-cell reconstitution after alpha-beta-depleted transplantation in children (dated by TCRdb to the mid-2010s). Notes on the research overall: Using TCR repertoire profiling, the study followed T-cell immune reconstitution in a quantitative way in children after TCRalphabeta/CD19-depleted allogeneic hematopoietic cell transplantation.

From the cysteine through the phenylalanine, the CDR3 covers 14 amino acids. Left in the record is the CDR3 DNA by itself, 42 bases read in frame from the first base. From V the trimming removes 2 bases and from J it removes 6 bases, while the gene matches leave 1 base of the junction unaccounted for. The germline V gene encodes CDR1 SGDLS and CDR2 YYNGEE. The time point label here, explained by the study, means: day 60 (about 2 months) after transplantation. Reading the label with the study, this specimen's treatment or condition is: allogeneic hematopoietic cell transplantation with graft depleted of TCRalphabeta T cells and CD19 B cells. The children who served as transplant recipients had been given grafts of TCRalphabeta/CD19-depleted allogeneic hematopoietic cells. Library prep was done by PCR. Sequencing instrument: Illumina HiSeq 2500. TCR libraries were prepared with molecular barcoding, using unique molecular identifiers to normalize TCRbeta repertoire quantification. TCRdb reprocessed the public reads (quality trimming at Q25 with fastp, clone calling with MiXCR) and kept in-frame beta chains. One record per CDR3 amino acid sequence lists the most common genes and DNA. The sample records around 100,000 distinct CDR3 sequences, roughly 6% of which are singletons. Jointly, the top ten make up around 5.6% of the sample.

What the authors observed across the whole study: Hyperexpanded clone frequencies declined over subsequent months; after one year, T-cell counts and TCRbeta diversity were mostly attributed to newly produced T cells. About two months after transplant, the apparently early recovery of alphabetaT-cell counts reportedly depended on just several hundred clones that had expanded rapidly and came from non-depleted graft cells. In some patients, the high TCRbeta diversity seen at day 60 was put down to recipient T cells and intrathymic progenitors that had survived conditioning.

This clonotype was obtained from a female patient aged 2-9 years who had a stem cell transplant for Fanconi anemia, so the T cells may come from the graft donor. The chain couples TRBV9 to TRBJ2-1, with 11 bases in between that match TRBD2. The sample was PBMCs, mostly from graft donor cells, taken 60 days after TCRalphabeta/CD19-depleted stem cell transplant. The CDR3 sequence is CASSVGTSGNEQFF. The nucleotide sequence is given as TGTGCCAGCAGCGTCGGGACTAGCGGCAATGAGCAGTTCTTC.